The present TCR beta chain was sequenced within a study of PD-1 blockade in classical Hodgkin lymphoma. About the study: Once every 2 weeks, patients received intravenous nivolumab at 3 mg/kg. The study, taken as a whole, reports: Newly diagnosed patients had diversity similar to the baseline diversity of complete responders.

Generated by immunoSEQ multiplex PCR, the TCRdb table keeps only in-frame clones and is missing some. The sample lists over 85,000 clones; more than 80% were seen once. Regarding this clone: What it recognizes is unknown.

All patients relapsed after autologous stem cell transplantation, and brentuximab vedotin exposure varied. Complete response, partial response or progressive disease constituted the best responses recorded. The input for sequencing was peripheral blood mononuclear cells (PBMCs), taken before the second cycle of nivolumab. This receptor was taken from a human donor with classical Hodgkin lymphoma.

CDR3 residues: CASSLMGNTEAFF. CDR3 coding DNA: TGTGCCAGCAGCTTAATGGGGAACACTGAAGCTTTCTTT. The chain is built from TRBV7-9 and TRBJ1-1; D is unclear. The germline V and J ends were trimmed by 2 bases and 1 base, with 5 bases remaining between them. Germline V gene sequence: CDR1 SEHNR, CDR2 FQNEAQ (reference sequence). The CDR3 has 13 amino acids.